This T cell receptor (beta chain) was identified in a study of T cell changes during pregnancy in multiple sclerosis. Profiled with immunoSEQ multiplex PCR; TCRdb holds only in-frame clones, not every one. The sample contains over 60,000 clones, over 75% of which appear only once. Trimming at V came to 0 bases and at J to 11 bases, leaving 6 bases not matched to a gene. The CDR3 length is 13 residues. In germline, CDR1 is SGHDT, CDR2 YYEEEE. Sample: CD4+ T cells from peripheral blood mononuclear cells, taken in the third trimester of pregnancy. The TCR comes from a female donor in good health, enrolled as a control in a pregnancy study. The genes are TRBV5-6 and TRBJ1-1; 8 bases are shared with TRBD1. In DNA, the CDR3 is TGTGCCAGCAGCTTGGCTTCGGACAGGGATGCTTTCTTT. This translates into CASSLASDRDAFF.